This T cell receptor beta chain emerged from a study of blood T cells in healthy people across ages. V lost 2 bases and J 5 bases, leaving 12 bases between the germline ends. Germline CDR1 is SGHTA and CDR2 is FQGNSA. This CDR3 is built from 14 residues. A second about 7 to 11 cycle PCR used barcoded and J-beta primers. Researchers report that each sample yielded at least 2.5 million CDR3-containing paired-end reads. TCRdb re-derived calls from the 5' RACE reads in MiXCR, one entry per CDR3 protein. The sample records 700,000 to 850,000 distinct CDR3 sequences, roughly 50% being singletons. Sequenced material: blood. The clonotype comes from a man older than 75 in good health. V usage is TRBV7-2 and J usage is TRBJ2-5; D call uncertain. The CDR3 is CASSLTVMRETQYF. The CDR3 DNA reads as TGTGCCAGCAGCTTAACAGTGATGAGGGAGACCCAGTACTTC.